This TCR beta chain was observed in a study of shared clonotypes between healthy human individuals. Findings and limits, study-wide: Naive subsets, compared against memory subsets, generally had larger estimated richness values.

The germline CDR1 and CDR2 sequences are SGHAT and FQNNGV. This CDR3 is built from 15 residues. J gave up 6 bases and V 5 bases, and 5 bases lay outside the gene matches. The protocol was immunoSEQ multiplex PCR, while the TCRdb copy is restricted to in-frame clones and leaves out a portion. This table has some 2,500,000 clones, 90% to 95% appearing once. About this clone: Its specificity is not known.

Sequenced: naive CD4+ T cells from PBMCs. Indicated subset: CD45RA+ positively selected. This clonotype was obtained from a man in his late teens or twenties in good health. Some clones in this sample may be carry-over from other donors' samples. The chain has TRBV11-2 and TRBJ2-1; 12 nucleotides line up with TRBD2. The CDR3 region is CASSRTSGGSNEQFF. CDR3 bases: TGTGCCAGCAGCCGAACTAGCGGGGGGTCCAATGAGCAGTTCTTC.